The 22 T cell receptor beta chains below were found in one sample sequenced in a study of regulatory T cells in long-lasting Graves disease. Building the TCR beta libraries relied on iRepertoire HTBI primers, and CDR3 regions underwent Arm-PCR. Each CDR3 protein is one row after TCRdb ran MiXCR on the multiplex PCR reads. The repertoire includes about 540,000 distinct CDR3 sequences, 13% of them detected once, and roughly a tenth sits in the top ten. Indicated time point: newly diagnosed GD, antithyroid drugs for less than 3 months. Extracted RNA from PBMCs served as the source of the TCR library. The sample was also linked to a second study, of T cells in Graves' hyperthyroidism and ophthalmopathy.

Sequences were derived from peripheral blood mononuclear cells (PBMCs), sampled at new diagnosis, from a patient treated with antithyroid drugs. Every receptor here comes from a man aged 25 to 40 with Graves disease.

The chain joins TRBV24-1 to TRBJ2-2; 7 nucleotides line up with TRBD1. Germline assignment: CDR1 KGHDR and CDR2 SFDVKD. This CDR3 spans 17 amino acids. V shed 1 base and J 5 bases; nucleotides not matched to a gene: 9. CDR3 sequence (DNA): TGTGCCACCAGTGATTTCCCAATCACAGGGGCGACCGGGGAGCTGTTTTTT. It yields the protein CATSDFPITGATGELFF.

This clonotype was observed a handful of times. It may be a read error: a sequence one base away is much more abundant. V is TRBV6-5 and J is TRBJ1-1, with a tentative D call TRBD1 (5 bases). The germline V gene encodes CDR1 MNHEY and CDR2 SVGAGI. The CDR3 has 15 residues. Trimming removed 2 bases from V and 5 bases from J, with 15 bases in between. The CDR3 here is CASSYRFDRRTEAFF. CDR3 DNA sequence: TGTGCCAGCAGTTACCGGTTTGACAGAAGGACTGAAGCTTTCTTT.

This clonotype was observed at least ten times. The chain combines TRBV10-3 with TRBJ2-1, with 9 nucleotides matching TRBD1. Germline CDR1 and CDR2: ENHRY and SYGVKD. The CDR3 covers 15 residues. J lost 6 bases, V lost 6 bases, and 9 bases had no gene match. This CDR3 is CAISQGQGSSNEQFF. The CDR3 DNA sequence: TGTGCCATCAGCCAGGGACAGGGATCAAGCAATGAGCAGTTCTTC.

This clonotype was picked up many times. The chain recombines TRBV2 with TRBJ1-3; 11 positions match TRBD1. This CDR3 has 17 amino acids. Unmatched junction bases numbered 5, after V lost 0 bases and J lost 4 bases. Germline V lookup: CDR1 SNHLY, CDR2 FYNNEI. Written as DNA, the CDR3 is TGTGCCAGCAGTGAAGCCCGGACAGGGGGCAACGGAAACACCATATATTTT. Residues: CASSEARTGGNGNTIYF. The entire variable domain, with the rest obtained from reference TRBV2 and TRBJ1-3, is as follows: EPEVTQTPSHQVTQMGQEVILRCVPISNHLYFYWYRQILGQKVEFLVSFYNNEISEKSEIFDDQFSVERPDGSNFTLKIRSTKLEDSAMYFCASSEARTGGNGNTIYFGEGSWLTVV.

This clonotype was seen more than once but under ten times. The chain couples TRBV7-9 to TRBJ2-1, with D uncertain. V was shortened by 8 bases and J by 7 bases, with 9 bases between the two germline ends. The CDR3 extends over 11 amino acids. Germline CDR1 and CDR2: SEHNR and FQNEAQ (reference sequence). The CDR3 nucleotides read TGTGCCAGCGCAGGAACAAATGAGCAGTTCTTC. It encodes CASAGTNEQFF.

In its sample, this clonotype was seen once. This chain uses TRBV4-1 with TRBJ1-3; tentatively, D is TRBD1 (5 bases). The germline V and J ends were trimmed by 2 bases and 0 bases, with 11 bases remaining between them. This CDR3 is built from 16 residues. Per germline, CDR1 MGHRA and CDR2 YSYEKL. This CDR3 reads CASSQPGRISGNTIYF. In DNA form, the CDR3 reads TGCGCCAGCAGCCAACCGGGACGGATCTCTGGAAACACCATATATTTT.

This clonotype was detected a few times. The V call is TRBV24-1, the J call TRBJ1-5, with no clear D. Germline loops: CDR1 KGHDR, CDR2 SFDVKD. The CDR3 consists of 12 residues. V was clipped by 6 bases and J by 4 bases, with 6 bases between them. The CDR3 reads CATSLGNQPQHF. The CDR3 DNA reads TGTGCCACCAGTTTAGGGAATCAGCCCCAGCATTTT.

Comments on this clonotype: This may arise from a read error, as a much more abundant clone is one base away. The genes are TRBV12-3 or TRBV12-4 and TRBJ2-3; 11 positions match TRBD2. The J call is uncertain, as TRBJ2-1 better fits the DNA end. The CDR3 is made up of 16 amino acids. The CDR3 here is CASSPPTSGIGNEQFF. The CDR3 nucleotides read TGTGCCAGCAGTCCGCCGACTAGCGGGATAGGGAATGAGCAGTTCTTC.

About this clonotype itself: A read error may explain this, as a much larger clone is one base away. The V gene is TRBV10-3, the J gene TRBJ1-5, with TRBD1 identical over 7 bases. This CDR3 comprises 18 residues. CDR1 is ENHRY, CDR2 SYGVKD, per germline. Trimming took 0 bases from V and 4 from J; bases not matched to a gene: 12. The CDR3 DNA reads as TGTGCCATCAGTGAGTCGAGAATTTCGGGACAGAGTAATCAGCCCCAGCATTTT. It is translated as CAISESRISGQSNQPQHF.

This clonotype was seen many times. The chain carries TRBV6-2 or TRBV6-3 and TRBJ2-7; D is possibly TRBD1 or TRBD2 (5 bases each). From germline, CDR1 is MNHEY and CDR2 SVGEGT. The CDR3 has 13 amino acids. V lost 5 bases and J lost 6, with 14 bases in between. The CDR3, as DNA: TGTGCCAGCAGTGCCGGGACCCCCCTCGAGCAGTACTTC. Translated: CASSAGTPLEQYF.

This clonotype was picked up many times. The genes are TRBV20-1 and TRBJ1-5, with 9 bases fitting TRBD1. Germline V gene lookup returns CDR1 DFQATT and CDR2 SNEGSKA (reference sequence). The V segment lost 7 bases and the J segment 5 bases; nucleotides outside the gene matches: 9. The CDR3 contains 14 residues. The CDR3: CSVGGQGIHQPQHF. The CDR3 DNA reads as TGCAGTGTAGGGGGACAGGGAATCCATCAGCCCCAGCATTTT.

This chain connects TRBV11-1 to TRBJ2-7, with D possibly matching TRBD2 (5 bases). The CDR3 spans 16 residues. The V gene's germline CDR1 is SGHAT and CDR2 FQDESV (reference sequence). Trimming took 5 bases from V and 5 from J, leaving 22 bases between them. CDR3 nucleotides: TGTGCCAGCAGCCAAGATAGCACGAGGGCCTGGGACGAGCAGTACTTC. It translates to CASSQDSTRAWDEQYF.

This clonotype came up many times. This chain links TRBV5-1 with TRBJ2-7, with D hard to call. The germline CDR1 and CDR2 sequences are SGHRS and YFSETQ. This CDR3 comprises 13 residues. Between the trimmed V and J ends, which lost 5 bases and 4 bases, there was a span of 13 bases. The CDR3 nucleotides are TGCGCCAGCAGGCTGTCGGAAGATTACGAGCAGTACTTC. The encoded protein is CASRLSEDYEQYF.

This clonotype was seen at least ten times. V gene TRBV12-3 or TRBV12-4 combines with J gene TRBJ2-2; 7 bases align to TRBD1. The CDR3 consists of 15 residues. V was pared by 4 bases and J by 7 bases, with 9 bases of the junction left unmatched. DNA of the CDR3: TGTGCCAGCAGTTCCACCTCGACAGGGATCGGGGAGCTGTTTTTT. It specifies CASSSTSTGIGELFF.

This clonotype occurred a few times. The gene calls are TRBV7-3 and TRBJ2-1, with TRBD2 identical over 7 bases. This CDR3 contains 14 residues. V was clipped by 2 bases and J by 6 bases; unmatched bases: 4. CDR1 is SGHTA, CDR2 FQGTGA, per germline. In nucleotides, the CDR3 is TGTGCCAGCAGCTTAGAGGGAGGGCCCAATGAGCAGTTCTTC. Amino acids: CASSLEGGPNEQFF.

This clonotype was recorded many times. The V call is TRBV30, the J call TRBJ2-3, with 7 bases lining up with TRBD2. The germline gives CDR1 GTSNPN, CDR2 SVGIG (reference sequence). V lost 2 bases to trimming and J lost 0 bases; unmatched junction nucleotides: 5. The CDR3 is made up of 15 amino acids. CDR3 sequence: CAWSISSGSTDTQYF. The CDR3 coding sequence is TGTGCCTGGAGTATTTCTAGCGGAAGCACAGATACGCAGTATTTT. Drawing the rest from reference TRBV30 and TRBJ2-3, the complete variable domain is SQTIHQWPATLVQPVGSPLSLECTVEGTSNPNLYWYRQAAGRGLQLLFYSVGIGQISSEVPQNLSASRPQDRQFILSSKKLLLSDSGFYLCAWSISSGSTDTQYFGPGTRLTVL.

Ten or more counts support this clonotype. The rearrangement links TRBV28 to TRBJ2-3; D is unclear. Trimming removed 6 bases from V and 6 bases from J, with 10 bases in between. CDR3 length: 12 amino acids. Germline V CDR1 and CDR2: MDHEN, SYDVKM. The CDR3 DNA is TGTGCCAGCAGAGGCCCGGCGGATACGCAGTATTTT. Its translation: CASRGPADTQYF.

This clonotype came up many times. The V and J genes are TRBV20-1 and TRBJ1-5; TRBD1 aligns across 10 bases. This CDR3 contains 14 residues. After removal of 0 bases from V and 11 bases from J, the junction contained 7 bases not matched to a gene. CDR1 and CDR2 (germline): DFQATT, SNEGSKA (reference sequence). Written as DNA, the CDR3 is TGCAGTGCTAGAGATGGGACAGGGGTTTCGGCCCAGCATTTT. Translated: CSARDGTGVSAQHF.

This clonotype was seen repeatedly, ten times or more. The rearrangement uses TRBV12-3 or TRBV12-4 and TRBJ2-7, with D perhaps matching TRBD2 (6 bases). V was trimmed by 3 bases and J by 6 bases, leaving 9 bases between them. This CDR3 is 12 amino acids long. The CDR3 DNA is TGTGCCAGCAGTTTGGCGGGAATCGAGCAGTACTTC. Amino acids: CASSLAGIEQYF.

This clonotype was counted only a few times. A much larger clone lies a single base off, so this may be a read error. J is TRBJ2-7 and V is TRBV20-1, with 11 bases that match TRBD1. CDR3 size: 12 residues. CDR1 is DFQATT and CDR2 is SNEGSKA in the germline V gene (reference sequence). CDR3 loop: CSATPGQGERYF. CDR3 sequence (DNA): TGCAGTGCTACTCCGGGACAGGGGGAGCGGTACTTC.

This clonotype was seen only a few times. This CDR3 reads CASSKQPRGSYNEQFF. The CDR3 DNA follows: TGTGCCAGCAGCAAACAACCGAGGGGGTCCTACAATGAGCAGTTCTTC. J is TRBJ2-1 and V is TRBV11-2; TRBD1 might be the D (6 bases). Germline CDR1 reads SGHAT; CDR2 reads FQNNGV. The length of the CDR3 is 16 residues. The V end lost 5 bases, the J end lost 1 base, and 15 bases lay between the germline ends.

This clonotype came up many times. V gene TRBV6-1 combines with J gene TRBJ1-3; no clear D gene. Deletions cut 8 bases from V and 2 bases from J, with 16 bases between. Germline loops: CDR1 MNHNS, CDR2 SASEGT. The CDR3 length is 15 residues. CDR3 sequence (DNA): TGTGCCAGCCTTAAACACCCAGGTCCTGGAAACACCATATATTTT. Its protein is CASLKHPGPGNTIYF.